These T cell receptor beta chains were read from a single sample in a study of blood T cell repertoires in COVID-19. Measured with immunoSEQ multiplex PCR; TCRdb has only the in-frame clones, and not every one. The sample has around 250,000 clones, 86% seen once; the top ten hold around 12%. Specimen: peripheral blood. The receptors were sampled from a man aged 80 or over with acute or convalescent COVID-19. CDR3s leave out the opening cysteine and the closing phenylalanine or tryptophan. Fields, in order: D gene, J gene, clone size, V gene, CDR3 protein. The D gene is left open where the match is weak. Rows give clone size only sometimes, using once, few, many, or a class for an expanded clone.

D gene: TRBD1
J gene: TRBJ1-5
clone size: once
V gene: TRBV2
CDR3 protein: ASSPSGGSNQPQH

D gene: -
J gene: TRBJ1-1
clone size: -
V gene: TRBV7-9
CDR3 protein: ASSLSTGFTEAF

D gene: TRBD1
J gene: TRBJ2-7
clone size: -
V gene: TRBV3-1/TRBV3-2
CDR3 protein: ASSPMGQGAGEQY

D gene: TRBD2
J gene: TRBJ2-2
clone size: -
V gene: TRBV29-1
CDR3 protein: SVPTSGSTGELF

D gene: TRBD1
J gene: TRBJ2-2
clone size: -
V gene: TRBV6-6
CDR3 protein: ASISSGTANTGELF

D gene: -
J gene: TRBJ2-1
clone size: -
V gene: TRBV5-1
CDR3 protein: ASRGSGHNEQF

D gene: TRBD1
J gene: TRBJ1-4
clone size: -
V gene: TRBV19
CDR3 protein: ASSNHRGPNEKLF

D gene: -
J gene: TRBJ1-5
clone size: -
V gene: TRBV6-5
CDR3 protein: ASTREQHSNQPQH

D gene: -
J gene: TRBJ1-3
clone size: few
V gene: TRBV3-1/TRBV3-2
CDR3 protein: ASSQMGAPSGNTIY

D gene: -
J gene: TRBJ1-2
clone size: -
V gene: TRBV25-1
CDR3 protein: ASSATGGYGYT

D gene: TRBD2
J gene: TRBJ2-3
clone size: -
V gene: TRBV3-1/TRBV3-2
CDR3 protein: ASSQGASGDTQY

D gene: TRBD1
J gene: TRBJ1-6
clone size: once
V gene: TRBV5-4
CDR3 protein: ASSPGTGANNSPLH

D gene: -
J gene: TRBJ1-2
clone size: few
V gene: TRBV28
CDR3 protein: ASAGTWDGYT

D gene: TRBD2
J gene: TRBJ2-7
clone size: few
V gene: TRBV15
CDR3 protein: ATSRDLPGLAGAYEQY

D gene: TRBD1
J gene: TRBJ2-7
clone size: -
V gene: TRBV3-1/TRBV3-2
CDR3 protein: ASSQSGQGSYEQY

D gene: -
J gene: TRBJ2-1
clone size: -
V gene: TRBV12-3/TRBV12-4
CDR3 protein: ASRGGVYNEQF

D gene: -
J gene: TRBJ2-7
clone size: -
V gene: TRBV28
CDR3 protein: ASSLLRREQY

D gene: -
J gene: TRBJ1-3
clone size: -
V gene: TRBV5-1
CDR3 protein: ASSLAQGSGNTIY

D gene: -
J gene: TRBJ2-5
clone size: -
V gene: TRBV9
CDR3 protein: ASSQLGHTLQETQY

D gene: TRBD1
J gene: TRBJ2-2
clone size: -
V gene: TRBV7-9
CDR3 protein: ASRLTGTGVTGELF

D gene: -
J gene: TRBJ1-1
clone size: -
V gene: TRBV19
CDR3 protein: ASSQRDTEAF

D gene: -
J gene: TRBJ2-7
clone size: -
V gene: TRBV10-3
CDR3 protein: AISLNSLGSSYEQY

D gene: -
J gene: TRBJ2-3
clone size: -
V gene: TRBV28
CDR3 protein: ASSLSGFSTDTQY

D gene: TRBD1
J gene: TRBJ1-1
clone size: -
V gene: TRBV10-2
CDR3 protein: ASSADRVVAAF

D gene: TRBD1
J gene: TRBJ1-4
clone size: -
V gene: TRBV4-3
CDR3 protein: ASSQDRQGGEKLF

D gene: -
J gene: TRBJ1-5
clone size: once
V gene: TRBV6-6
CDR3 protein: ASSYFDQPQH

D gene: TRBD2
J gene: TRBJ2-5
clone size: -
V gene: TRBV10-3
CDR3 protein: AISPGLASETQY

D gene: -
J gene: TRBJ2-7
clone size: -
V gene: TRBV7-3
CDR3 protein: ASSYGQSYEQY

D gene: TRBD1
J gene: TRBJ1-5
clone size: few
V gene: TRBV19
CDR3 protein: ASSIRQGRGNQPQH

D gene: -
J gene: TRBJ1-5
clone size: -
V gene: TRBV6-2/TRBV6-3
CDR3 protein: ASSSDNRGNQPQH

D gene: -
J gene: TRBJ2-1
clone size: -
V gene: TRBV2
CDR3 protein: ASSDGDISYNEQF

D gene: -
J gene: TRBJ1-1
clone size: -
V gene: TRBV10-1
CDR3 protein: ASSGESEAF

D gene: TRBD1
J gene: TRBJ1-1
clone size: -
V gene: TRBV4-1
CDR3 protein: ASTLDRVNTEAF

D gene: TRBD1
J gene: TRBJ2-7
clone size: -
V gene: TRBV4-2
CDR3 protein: ASSPGTGTYEQY

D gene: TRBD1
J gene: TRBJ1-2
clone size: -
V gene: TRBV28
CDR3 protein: ASRDRALEGYT

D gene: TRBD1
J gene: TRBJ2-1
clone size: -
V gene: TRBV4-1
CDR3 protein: ASSPLTGFREQF

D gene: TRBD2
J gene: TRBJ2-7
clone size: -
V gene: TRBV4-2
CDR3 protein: ASSRGGKGEQY

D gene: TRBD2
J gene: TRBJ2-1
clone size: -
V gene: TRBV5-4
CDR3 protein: ASNPRAGGPGNEQF

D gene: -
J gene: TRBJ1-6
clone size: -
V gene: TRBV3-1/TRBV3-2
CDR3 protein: ASSQVKGINSPLH

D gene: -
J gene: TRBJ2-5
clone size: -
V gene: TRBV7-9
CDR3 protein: ASSLAAGLRETQY

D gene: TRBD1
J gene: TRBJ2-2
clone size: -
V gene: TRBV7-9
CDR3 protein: ASSPRSGQRNTGELF

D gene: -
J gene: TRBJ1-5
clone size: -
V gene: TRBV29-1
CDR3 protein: SVAGTPNQPQH

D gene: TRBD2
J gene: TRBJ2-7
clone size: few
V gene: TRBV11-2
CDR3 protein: ASSRGGGLSYEQY

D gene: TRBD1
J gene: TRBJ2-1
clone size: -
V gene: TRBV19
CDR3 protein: ASSIGTGGWEQF

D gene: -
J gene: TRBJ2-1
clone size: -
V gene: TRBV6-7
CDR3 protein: ASILRGPYNEQF